These 32 T cell receptor beta chains originate from one sample sequenced in a study of beta chain features in type 1 diabetes. The entirety of the isolated RNA underwent reverse transcription, so expressed TCRB transcripts were sequenced. Profiled with immunoSEQ multiplex PCR; TCRdb holds only in-frame clones, not every one. The sample carries hundreds of thousands of clones, roughly 13% recorded once. These receptors lack a known antigen. The study's findings and limits: Type 1 diabetes patients had moderately but significantly shorter TCRB CDR3s in all four CD4+ subsets.

The specimen was naive CD4+ T cells from blood. Receptors were obtained from a man between 18 and 35 years old with type 1 diabetes.

The chain has TRBV28 and TRBJ2-7; D not resolved. Trimming pared 6 bases from V and 3 bases from J, leaving 9 bases between. Germline CDR1 and CDR2: MDHEN and SYDVKM. There are 12 residues in the CDR3. CDR3 loop: CASSRDVYEQYF. The CDR3 nucleotides read TGTGCCAGCAGCCGAGATGTCTACGAGCAGTACTTC.

This clone was seen only a few times. The V call is TRBV11-3, the J call TRBJ2-1; 8 nucleotides align to TRBD2. Germline assignment: CDR1 SGHNT and CDR2 YENEEA. This CDR3 contains 16 residues. V shed 5 bases, J shed 3 bases, and the junction held 9 bases outside the gene matches. This chain's CDR3 is CASSIKTSVVYNEQFF. In DNA form, the CDR3 reads TGTGCCAGCAGCATTAAGACTAGCGTTGTCTACAATGAGCAGTTCTTC.

The chain couples TRBV29-1 to TRBJ2-2, with TRBD1 matching over 9 bases. The CDR3 consists of 14 residues. Germline V lookup: CDR1 SQVTM, CDR2 ANQGSEA. Germline trimming cut 4 bases from V and 5 bases from J; bases unmatched to any gene: 5. CDR3 residues: CSVVPGQGTGELFF. The CDR3 bases are TGCAGCGTTGTACCGGGACAGGGAACCGGGGAGCTGTTTTTT.

V and J are TRBV11-1 and TRBJ2-7, with 8 bases that match TRBD1. V lost 4 bases, J lost 2 bases, and 7 bases stayed unmatched. This CDR3 is built from 15 residues. Germline values: CDR1 SGHAT, CDR2 FQDESV (reference sequence). For the CDR3, the DNA is TGTGCCAGCAGCTCCATGGACAGGGAACCCTACGAGCAGTACTTC. Residues: CASSSMDREPYEQYF.

The chain links TRBV15 to TRBJ2-3; tentatively, D is TRBD1 (6 bases). Germline V gene data show CDR1 as LNHNV and CDR2 as YYDKDF (reference sequence). V lost 11 bases to trimming and J lost 2 bases, with 17 bases between them. This CDR3 contains 14 residues. In DNA, the CDR3 is TGTGCCTCGAGCCCGGGACACTACACAGATACGCAGTATTTT. This codes for CASSPGHYTDTQYF. Full variable domain (missing parts from reference TRBV15 and TRBJ2-3): DAMVIQNPRYQVTQFGKPVTLSCSQTLNHNVMYWYQQKSSQAPKLLFHYYDKDFNNEADTPDNFQSRRPNTSFCFLDIRSPGLGDTAMYLCASSPGHYTDTQYFGPGTRLTVL.

The chain recombines TRBV5-6 with TRBJ1-6; D is uncertain. CDR1 is SGHDT, CDR2 YYEEEE, per germline. The CDR3 extends over 15 amino acids. The V gene lost 4 bases and the J gene lost 0 bases, with 8 bases spanning the gap. CDR3 nucleotide sequence: TGTGCCAGCAGCGTGGACGGCTCCTATAATTCACCCCTCCACTTT. Amino acids: CASSVDGSYNSPLHF.

V usage is TRBV2 and J usage is TRBJ2-6; TRBD1 agrees at 10 bases. The CDR3 runs to 17 residues. Germline CDR1 and CDR2: SNHLY and FYNNEI. The junction had 10 bases not matched to a gene; V was cut back by 11 bases and J by 0 bases. This chain's CDR3 is CARGTGVTRSGANVLTF. In DNA, the CDR3 is TGTGCCCGAGGGACAGGGGTTACTCGCTCTGGGGCCAACGTCCTGACTTTC. Supplemented by reference TRBV2 and TRBJ2-6, the full variable domain reads EPEVTQTPSHQVTQMGQEVILRCVPISNHLYFYWYRQILGQKVEFLVSFYNNEISEKSEIFDDQFSVERPDGSNFTLKIRSTKLEDSAMYFCARGTGVTRSGANVLTFGAGSRLTVL.

This chain uses TRBV5-4 with TRBJ2-1; D might be TRBD1 (6 bases). Germline V gives CDR1 SGHNT, CDR2 YYREEE (reference sequence). The CDR3 loop spans 13 amino acids. The V end lost 4 bases, the J end lost 7 bases, and 12 bases lay between the germline ends. CDR3 DNA: TGTGCCAGCAGCCCGGCTAGGGGGAATGAGCAGTTCTTC. Translated: CASSPARGNEQFF.

This clone was found a few times. This sequence joins TRBV6-6 and TRBJ2-7; the match to TRBD1 covers 10 bases. J gave up 5 bases and V 7 bases, and 8 bases lay outside the gene matches. The CDR3 covers 14 residues. Looked up from germline, CDR1 is MNHNY and CDR2 is SVGAGI (reference sequence). CDR3 in amino acids: CASIGTGANDEQYF. The CDR3 DNA is TGTGCCAGCATTGGGACAGGGGCGAACGACGAGCAGTACTTC.

V is TRBV30 and J is TRBJ1-5; no firm D call. The CDR3 totals 14 residues. Trimming pared 3 bases from V and 0 bases from J, leaving 9 bases between. Germline CDR1 and CDR2: GTSNPN and SVGIG (reference sequence). The CDR3 sequence is CAWSPLDSNQPQHF. CDR3 sequence (DNA): TGTGCCTGGAGCCCCCTTGATAGCAATCAGCCCCAGCATTTT.

This clone was counted a few times. The chain recombines TRBV6-5 with TRBJ2-1; 8 bases fit TRBD2. The V and J ends lost 7 bases and 0 bases, in that order; junction bases with no gene match: 5. Germline lookup yields CDR1 MNHEY and CDR2 SVGAGI. This CDR3 contains 15 residues. CDR3 loop: CASTRSGSSYNEQFF. CDR3 nucleotides: TGTGCCAGCACAAGAAGCGGGAGCTCCTACAATGAGCAGTTCTTC.

The rearrangement links TRBV29-1 to TRBJ2-5; a possible D gene is TRBD1 (5 bases). The V and J ends lost 8 bases and 1 base respectively, with 14 bases between them. Germline CDR1 reads SQVTM; CDR2 reads ANQGSEA. This CDR3 region has 13 residues. The CDR3 is CSSRQGFQETQYF. Written as DNA, the CDR3 is TGCAGCTCCCGTCAGGGTTTCCAAGAGACCCAGTACTTC. The full variable domain, with the rest looked up from reference TRBV29-1 and TRBJ2-5, is SAVISQKPSRDICQRGTSLTIQCQVDSQVTMMFWYRQQPGQSLTLIATANQGSEATYESGFVIDKFPISRPNLTFSTLTVSNMSPEDSSIYLCSSRQGFQETQYFGPGTRLLVL.

The chain combines TRBV6-1 with TRBJ1-2; no clear D gene. V lost 7 bases and J 2 bases, leaving 11 bases between the germline ends. The CDR3 totals 13 residues. Germline V gives CDR1 MNHNS, CDR2 SASEGT. Here the CDR3 DNA reads TGTGCCAGCACGGCGGGAATCAACTATGGCTACACCTTC. It translates to CASTAGINYGYTF.

This clone showed up just a few times. The CDR3 protein is CSVKMAGQTYYEQYF. In DNA form, the CDR3 reads TGCAGCGTTAAAATGGCGGGACAGACATACTACGAGCAGTACTTC. The V call is TRBV29-1, the J call TRBJ2-7, with D possibly matching TRBD1 (7 bases). The ends were cut back, 5 bases at V and 3 bases at J, with 20 bases in the middle. Germline CDR1 reads SQVTM; CDR2 reads ANQGSEA. The CDR3 has 15 amino acids.

This clone was counted a few times. This rearrangement joins TRBV30 to TRBJ2-1; D might be TRBD2 (6 bases). Trimming left V 5 bases short and J 8 bases short, with 19 bases between. Looked up from germline, CDR1 is GTSNPN and CDR2 is SVGIG (reference sequence). The CDR3 sequence is 14 residues long. The CDR3 nucleotides are TGTGCCTGGGCGGAGGGTTTTCGGCGCCATGAGCAGTTCTTC. Its translation: CAWAEGFRRHEQFF.

This clone has only a few counts. The V gene is TRBV13, the J gene TRBJ1-6; TRBD1 agrees at 10 bases. Germline V gene data show CDR1 as PRHDT and CDR2 as FYEKMQ (reference sequence). V lost 5 bases to trimming and J lost 10 bases; unmatched junction nucleotides: 8. The CDR3 has 15 amino acids. The CDR3 spells CASSKGDRGGSPLHF. CDR3 in DNA: TGTGCCAGCAGCAAAGGGGACAGGGGAGGGTCACCCCTCCACTTT.

This clone was found a few times. The chain couples TRBV6-6 to TRBJ2-1; D gene unclear. CDR1 is MNHNY, CDR2 SVGAGI, per germline (reference sequence). V lost 2 bases to trimming and J lost 7 bases, with 6 bases between them. The length of the CDR3 is 12 residues. The CDR3, as DNA: TGTGCCAGCAGTTACGCCTGGAATGAGCAGTTCTTC. This gives the protein CASSYAWNEQFF.

This clone appeared a few times. The gene calls are TRBV7-2 and TRBJ2-5; 11 bases map to TRBD2. Trimming removed 4 bases from V and 4 bases from J; junction bases left unmatched: 8. CDR3 length equals 16 residues. The germline V gene encodes CDR1 SGHTA and CDR2 FQGNSA. This chain's CDR3 is CASSSQLAGERETQYF. DNA for the CDR3: TGTGCCAGCAGCTCCCAACTAGCGGGAGAGAGAGAGACCCAGTACTTC. Variable domain in full (rest from reference TRBV7-2 and TRBJ2-5): GAGVSQSPSNKVTEKGKDVELRCDPISGHTALYWYRQSLGQGLEFLIYFQGNSAPDKSGLPSDRFSAERTGGSVSTLTIQRTQQEDSAVYLCASSSQLAGERETQYFGPGTRLLVL.

This clone was recorded a few times. This sequence joins TRBV4-3 and TRBJ2-2; the D call may be TRBD1 or TRBD2 (5 bases each). This CDR3 has 13 residues. V was shortened by 6 bases and J by 5 bases, with 10 bases between the two germline ends. CDR1 and CDR2 from the germline V gene are LGHNA and YSLEER. The CDR3 loop reads CASRSGTTGELFF. The CDR3 DNA follows: TGCGCCAGCAGATCGGGGACGACCGGGGAGCTGTTTTTT.

The chain employs TRBV6-5 and TRBJ2-7; TRBD1 matches at 10 bases. Trimming removed 0 bases from V and 9 bases from J; junction bases left unmatched: 2. From germline, CDR1 is MNHEY and CDR2 SVGAGI. This CDR3 region has 13 residues. The CDR3 spells CASSYSTGGAQYF. Written as DNA, the CDR3 is TGTGCCAGCAGTTACTCGACAGGGGGCGCGCAGTACTTC.

This sequence joins TRBV4-3 and TRBJ2-1, with TRBD2 matching over 7 bases. The CDR3 loop spans 15 amino acids. Germline V gives CDR1 LGHNA, CDR2 YSLEER. V dropped 1 base and J dropped 3; count of bases not matched to a gene: 3. CDR3 DNA sequence: TGCGCCAGCAGCCAAGGGGGGGGACTCTACAATGAGCAGTTCTTC. Translation gives CASSQGGGLYNEQFF.

This clone has more than one count but fewer than ten. This chain joins TRBV18 and TRBJ1-1; 7 nucleotides agree with TRBD1. This CDR3 has 15 amino acids. V dropped 3 bases and J dropped 7; count of bases not matched to a gene: 11. Germline lookup yields CDR1 KGHSH and CDR2 LQKENI. CDR3 coding DNA: TGTGCCAGCTCACCGGGACAGCTGAGGGGGGGTGAAGCTTTCTTT. It specifies CASSPGQLRGGEAFF.

This clone was counted a few times. V is TRBV4-3 and J is TRBJ2-7; 7 bases are a match to TRBD2. V lost 0 bases, J lost 2 bases, and 4 bases stayed unmatched. In germline, CDR1 is LGHNA, CDR2 YSLEER. The CDR3 consists of 15 residues. The CDR3 DNA sequence: TGCGCCAGCAGCCAAGATGAGCGGGGAACCTACGAGCAGTACTTC. It codes for CASSQDERGTYEQYF.

The chain uses TRBV11-2 and TRBJ2-5; tentatively, D is TRBD2 (5 bases). V lost 1 base and J lost 4, with 10 bases in between. Germline V gene lookup returns CDR1 SGHAT and CDR2 FQNNGV. The CDR3 spans 14 residues. CDR3 sequence reads: CASSLAGWRETQYF. The CDR3 DNA is TGTGCCAGCAGCTTAGCGGGGTGGCGAGAGACCCAGTACTTC.

This clone occurred a few times. This sample includes further DNA sequences coding for the same CDR3. CDR3 in amino acids: CAWRGTANQPQHF. As DNA, the CDR3 is TGTGCCTGGAGGGGCACAGCTAATCAGCCCCAGCATTTT. The V and J genes are TRBV30 and TRBJ1-5; D remains ambiguous. This CDR3 has 13 residues. V lost 3 bases to trimming and J lost 4 bases, with 10 bases between them. Per germline, CDR1 GTSNPN and CDR2 SVGIG (reference sequence).

In its sample, this clone was seen a few times. The rearrangement joins TRBV19 to TRBJ2-1; TRBD2 matches 7 bases. Germline trimming cut 1 base from V and 9 bases from J; bases unmatched to any gene: 9. This CDR3 has 15 residues. Germline CDR1 LNHDA, CDR2 SQIVND (reference sequence). The chain's CDR3 is CASSIAGGRAVEQFF. The CDR3, as DNA: TGTGCCAGTAGTATAGCGGGAGGAAGGGCCGTTGAGCAGTTCTTC.

The chain is built from TRBV11-2 and TRBJ2-7; 9 bases fit TRBD1. The junction had 7 bases not matched to a gene; V was cut back by 5 bases and J by 2 bases. Looked up from germline, CDR1 is SGHAT and CDR2 is FQNNGV. The CDR3 totals 15 residues. Here the CDR3 DNA reads TGTGCCAGCAGCCCACGGGACAGGGCCCCCTACGAGCAGTACTTC. Its translation: CASSPRDRAPYEQYF.

This clone was recorded a few times. The DNA of the CDR3 is TGTGCCAGCAGTGCGACAGTGAACTATGGCTACACCTTC. It encodes CASSATVNYGYTF. V gene TRBV2 combines with J gene TRBJ1-2; D might be TRBD1 (5 bases). V shed 4 bases and J shed 2 bases, with 8 bases lying between them. The CDR3 is 13 amino acids. Germline assignment: CDR1 SNHLY and CDR2 FYNNEI.

The genes are TRBV5-1 and TRBJ2-5; TRBD2 agrees at 8 bases. V shed 3 bases and J 2 bases; nucleotides not matched to a gene: 6. Germline lookup yields CDR1 SGHRS and CDR2 YFSETQ. The CDR3 sequence is 15 residues long. CDR3 residues: CASSYPVAGQETQYF. The CDR3 DNA is TGCGCCAGCAGCTACCCCGTAGCGGGACAAGAGACCCAGTACTTC.

This clone was counted only a few times. The CDR3 DNA is TGTGCCAGCACTGAAGGCGGGACAGGGGGTGGCGAGCAGTACTTC. Protein sequence: CASTEGGTGGGEQYF. V gene TRBV28 combines with J gene TRBJ2-7, with 11 bases that match TRBD1. Looked up from germline, CDR1 is MDHEN and CDR2 is SYDVKM. The CDR3 length is 15 residues. J was trimmed by 6 bases and V by 7 bases; bases with no gene match: 11.

The gene calls are TRBV28 and TRBJ1-2; 9 bases fit TRBD1. This CDR3 has 13 amino acids. V lost 5 bases, J lost 4 bases, and 2 bases stayed unmatched. Germline CDR1 reads MDHEN; CDR2 reads SYDVKM. The CDR3 here is CASSQDRGYGYTF. For the CDR3, the DNA is TGTGCCAGCAGTCAGGACAGGGGCTATGGCTACACCTTC.

This sequence joins TRBV6-5 and TRBJ2-6, with 7 bases matching TRBD1. CDR1 and CDR2 (germline): MNHEY, SVGAGI. This CDR3 has 13 residues. The junction had 5 bases not matched to a gene; V was cut back by 6 bases and J by 9 bases. CDR3 region: CASRPTGLNVLTF. The CDR3 DNA follows: TGTGCCAGCAGACCGACAGGGCTCAACGTCCTGACTTTC.